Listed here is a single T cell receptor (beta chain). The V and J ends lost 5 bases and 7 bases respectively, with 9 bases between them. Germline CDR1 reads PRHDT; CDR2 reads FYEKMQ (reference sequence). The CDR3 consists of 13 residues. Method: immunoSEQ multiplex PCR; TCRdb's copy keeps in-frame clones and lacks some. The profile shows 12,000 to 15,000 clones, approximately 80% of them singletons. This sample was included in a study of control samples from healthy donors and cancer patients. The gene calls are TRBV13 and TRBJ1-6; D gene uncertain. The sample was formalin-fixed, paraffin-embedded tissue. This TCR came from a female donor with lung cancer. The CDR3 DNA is TGTGCCAGCAGCCGCCGACAAAATTCACCCCTCCACTTT. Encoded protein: CASSRRQNSPLHF.